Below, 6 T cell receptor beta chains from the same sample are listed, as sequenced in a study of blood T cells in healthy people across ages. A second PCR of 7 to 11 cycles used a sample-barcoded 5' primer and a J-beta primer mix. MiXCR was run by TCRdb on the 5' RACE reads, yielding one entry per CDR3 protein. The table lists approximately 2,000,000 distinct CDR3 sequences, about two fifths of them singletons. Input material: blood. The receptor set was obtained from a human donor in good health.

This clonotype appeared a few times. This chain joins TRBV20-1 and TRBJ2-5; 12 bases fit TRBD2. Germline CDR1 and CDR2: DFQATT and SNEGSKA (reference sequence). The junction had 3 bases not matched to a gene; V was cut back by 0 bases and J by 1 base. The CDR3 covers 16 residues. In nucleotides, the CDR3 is TGCAGTGCTAGAGATCGGGGACTAGCGGGCCAAGAGACCCAGTACTTC. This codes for CSARDRGLAGQETQYF.

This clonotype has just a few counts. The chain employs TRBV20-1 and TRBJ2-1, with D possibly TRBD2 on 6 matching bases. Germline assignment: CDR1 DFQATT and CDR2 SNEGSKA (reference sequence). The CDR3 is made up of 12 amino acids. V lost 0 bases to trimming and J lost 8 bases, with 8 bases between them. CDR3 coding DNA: TGCAGTGCTAGAGATAGGGAGGATGAGCAGTTCTTC. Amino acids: CSARDREDEQFF.

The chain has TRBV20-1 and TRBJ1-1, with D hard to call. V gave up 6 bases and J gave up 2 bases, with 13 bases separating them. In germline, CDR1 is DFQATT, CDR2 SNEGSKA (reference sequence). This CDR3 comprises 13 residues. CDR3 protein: CSAPTGGNTEAFF. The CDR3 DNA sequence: TGCAGTGCCCCGACGGGAGGAAACACTGAAGCTTTCTTT.

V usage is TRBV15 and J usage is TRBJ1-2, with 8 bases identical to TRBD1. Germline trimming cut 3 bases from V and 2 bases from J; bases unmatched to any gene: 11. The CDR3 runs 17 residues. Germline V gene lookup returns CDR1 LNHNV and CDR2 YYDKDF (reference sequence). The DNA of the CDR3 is TGTGCCACCAGCAGCTTGCGGTTTGACAGGGGCAACTATGGCTACACCTTC. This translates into CATSSLRFDRGNYGYTF.

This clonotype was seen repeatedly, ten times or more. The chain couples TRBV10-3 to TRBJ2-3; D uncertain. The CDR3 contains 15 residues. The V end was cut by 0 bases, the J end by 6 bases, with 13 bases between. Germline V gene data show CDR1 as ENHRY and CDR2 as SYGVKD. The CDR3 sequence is CAISESDGTLDTQYF. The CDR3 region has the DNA TGTGCCATCAGTGAGTCTGACGGTACCCTGGATACGCAGTATTTT.

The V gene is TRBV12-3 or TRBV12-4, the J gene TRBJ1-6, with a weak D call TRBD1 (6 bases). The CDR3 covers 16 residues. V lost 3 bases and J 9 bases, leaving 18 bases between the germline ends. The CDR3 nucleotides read TGTGCCAGCAGTTTGGGGGGCAGGTTTTTAGGTTCACCCCTCCACTTT. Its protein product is CASSLGGRFLGSPLHF.